The 14 T cell receptor beta chains presented below share a single source sample, sequenced in a study of blood T cell repertoires in COVID-19. Repertoires were generated with immunoSEQ multiplex PCR, while TCRdb's copy carries only in-frame clones and drops some. The sample records under 200,000 clones, more than 75% being singletons. The specimen was peripheral blood. The receptors originated from a man between 18 and 35 years old with COVID-19, enrolled during active disease.

This clone was seen a single time. V is TRBV18 and J is TRBJ1-1, with D possibly matching TRBD1 (5 bases). Germline CDR1 KGHSH, CDR2 LQKENI. The CDR3 covers 14 residues. The ends were cut back, 1 base at V and 3 bases at J, with 9 bases in the middle. The CDR3 DNA is TGTGCCAGCTCACCACAGGGGCCGGACACTGAAGCTTTCTTT. This translates into CASSPQGPDTEAFF.

This chain joins TRBV2 and TRBJ2-7; TRBD1 aligns across 10 bases. Germline trimming cut 7 bases from V and 5 bases from J; bases unmatched to any gene: 14. Germline CDR1 reads SNHLY; CDR2 reads FYNNEI. CDR3 size: 16 residues. The CDR3 is CASTEGFGTGAHEQYF. CDR3 bases: TGTGCCAGCACTGAGGGGTTTGGGACAGGGGCTCACGAGCAGTACTTC.

The chain combines TRBV7-2 with TRBJ1-1; a possible D gene is TRBD1 (5 bases). V was trimmed by 5 bases and J by 3 bases, leaving 10 bases between them. The CDR3 runs to 13 residues. The V gene's germline CDR1 is SGHTA and CDR2 FQGNSA. The CDR3 DNA is TGTGCCAGCAGCCTGACAGCCGACACTGAAGCTTTCTTT. Its translation: CASSLTADTEAFF. Using reference TRBV7-2 and TRBJ1-1 for the parts outside the CDR3, the full variable domain is GAGVSQSPSNKVTEKGKDVELRCDPISGHTALYWYRQSLGQGLEFLIYFQGNSAPDKSGLPSDRFSAERTGGSVSTLTIQRTQQEDSAVYLCASSLTADTEAFFGQGTRLTVV.

This clone was found once. The chain joins TRBV18 to TRBJ1-1; possibly TRBD1 for D (5 bases). The germline V gene encodes CDR1 KGHSH and CDR2 LQKENI. CDR3 length: 16 amino acids. The V end was cut by 3 bases, the J end by 1 base, with 15 bases between. CDR3 protein: CASSPSGWRGNTEAFF. In DNA, the CDR3 is TGTGCCAGCTCACCCTCAGGGTGGCGGGGGAACACTGAAGCTTTCTTT.

The V call is TRBV5-1, the J call TRBJ2-7; 8 bases agree with TRBD2. Germline V gene data show CDR1 as SGHRS and CDR2 as YFSETQ. The length of the CDR3 is 15 residues. V shed 4 bases, J shed 4 bases, and the junction held 10 bases outside the gene matches. CDR3 in amino acids: CASSKEGSGIYEQYF. In nucleotides, the CDR3 is TGCGCCAGCAGCAAGGAGGGTAGCGGGATATACGAGCAGTACTTC.

This chain connects TRBV19 to TRBJ2-1, with TRBD1 as a possible D gene (5 bases). The CDR3 has 14 amino acids. Germline V lookup: CDR1 LNHDA, CDR2 SQIVND (reference sequence). V lost 1 base and J 5 bases, leaving 9 bases between the germline ends. The CDR3 nucleotides read TGTGCCAGTAGTATAGGCAGGGTCCACAATGAGCAGTTCTTC. As protein: CASSIGRVHNEQFF. Full variable domain (outside the CDR3, taken from reference TRBV19 and TRBJ2-1): DGGITQSPKYLFRKEGQNVTLSCEQNLNHDAMYWYRQDPGQGLRLIYYSQIVNDFQKGDIAEGYSVSREKKESFPLTVTSAQKNPTAFYLCASSIGRVHNEQFFGPGTRLTVL.

The V and J genes are TRBV3-1 (or the pseudogene TRBV3-2) and TRBJ2-7; 7 bases fit TRBD2. The CDR3 is 16 residues long. The J segment lost 2 bases and the V segment lost 3 bases, leaving 10 bases of the junction unmatched. CDR1 LGHDT and CDR2 YNNKEL come from the germline V gene (reference sequence). CDR3 region: CASSHASGATAYEQYF. CDR3 in DNA: TGTGCCAGCAGCCATGCTAGCGGAGCAACCGCCTACGAGCAGTACTTC.

The table lists this clone with a count of one. The chain recombines TRBV7-9 with TRBJ1-3; D is uncertain. Germline loops: CDR1 SEHNR, CDR2 FQNEAQ (reference sequence). The V gene lost 5 bases and the J gene lost 2 bases, with 16 bases spanning the gap. This CDR3 region has 16 residues. The DNA for the CDR3 is TGTGCCAGCAGCGTAGGCCCCATGGTAGCTGGAAACACCATATATTTT. Encoded protein: CASSVGPMVAGNTIYF.

The chain employs TRBV11-2 and TRBJ1-1; the match to TRBD1 covers 9 bases. This CDR3 spans 16 amino acids. CDR1 and CDR2 from the germline V gene are SGHAT and FQNNGV. The trim removed 2 bases at V and 4 bases at J, leaving 8 bases unmatched. The CDR3 loop is CASSLTGTGPFTEAFF. CDR3 DNA: TGTGCCAGCAGCTTAACCGGGACAGGGCCCTTCACTGAAGCTTTCTTT.

The J gene is TRBJ2-1, the V gene TRBV25-1; D possibly corresponds to TRBD2 (5 bases). Germline CDR1 reads MGHDK; CDR2 reads SYGVNS. CDR3 length equals 16 residues. Trimming took 0 bases from V and 3 from J, leaving 12 bases between them. Written as DNA, the CDR3 is TGTGCCAGCAGTGAATACTTGGGAGACCACTACAATGAGCAGTTCTTC. It specifies CASSEYLGDHYNEQFF.

The chain links TRBV14 to TRBJ1-1; D is undetermined. The CDR3 extends over 14 amino acids. CDR1 SGHDN and CDR2 FVKESK come from the germline V gene. The V end lost 4 bases, the J end lost 3 bases, and 12 bases lay between the germline ends. DNA for the CDR3: TGTGCCAGCAGCCCCTTATGGCAGTACACTGAAGCTTTCTTT. Encoded protein: CASSPLWQYTEAFF.

This clone was observed a single time. The chain uses TRBV24-1 and TRBJ2-1; the match to TRBD2 covers 7 bases. Germline CDR1 and CDR2: KGHDR and SFDVKD. The CDR3 is 14 residues long. The trim removed 6 bases at V and 4 bases at J, leaving 5 bases unmatched. This CDR3 reads CATSPAGAYNEQFF. CDR3 sequence (DNA): TGTGCCACCAGTCCGGCGGGAGCGTACAATGAGCAGTTCTTC.

This chain connects TRBV11-2 to TRBJ2-1; 11 bases fit TRBD2. V dropped 5 bases and J dropped 5; count of bases not matched to a gene: 11. Per germline, CDR1 SGHAT and CDR2 FQNNGV. The CDR3 runs 17 residues. CDR3 in amino acids: CASSPHLGLAVDNEQFF. CDR3 DNA sequence: TGTGCCAGCAGCCCACACCTGGGACTAGCGGTCGACAATGAGCAGTTCTTC.

The chain carries TRBV5-6 and TRBJ1-5; D gene unclear. The CDR3 is 13 amino acids. V was trimmed by 2 bases and J by 6 bases, leaving 9 bases between them. Germline CDR1 SGHDT, CDR2 YYEEEE. This CDR3 is CASSLGGSQPQHF. As DNA, the CDR3 is TGTGCCAGCAGCTTAGGAGGGAGTCAGCCCCAGCATTTT.